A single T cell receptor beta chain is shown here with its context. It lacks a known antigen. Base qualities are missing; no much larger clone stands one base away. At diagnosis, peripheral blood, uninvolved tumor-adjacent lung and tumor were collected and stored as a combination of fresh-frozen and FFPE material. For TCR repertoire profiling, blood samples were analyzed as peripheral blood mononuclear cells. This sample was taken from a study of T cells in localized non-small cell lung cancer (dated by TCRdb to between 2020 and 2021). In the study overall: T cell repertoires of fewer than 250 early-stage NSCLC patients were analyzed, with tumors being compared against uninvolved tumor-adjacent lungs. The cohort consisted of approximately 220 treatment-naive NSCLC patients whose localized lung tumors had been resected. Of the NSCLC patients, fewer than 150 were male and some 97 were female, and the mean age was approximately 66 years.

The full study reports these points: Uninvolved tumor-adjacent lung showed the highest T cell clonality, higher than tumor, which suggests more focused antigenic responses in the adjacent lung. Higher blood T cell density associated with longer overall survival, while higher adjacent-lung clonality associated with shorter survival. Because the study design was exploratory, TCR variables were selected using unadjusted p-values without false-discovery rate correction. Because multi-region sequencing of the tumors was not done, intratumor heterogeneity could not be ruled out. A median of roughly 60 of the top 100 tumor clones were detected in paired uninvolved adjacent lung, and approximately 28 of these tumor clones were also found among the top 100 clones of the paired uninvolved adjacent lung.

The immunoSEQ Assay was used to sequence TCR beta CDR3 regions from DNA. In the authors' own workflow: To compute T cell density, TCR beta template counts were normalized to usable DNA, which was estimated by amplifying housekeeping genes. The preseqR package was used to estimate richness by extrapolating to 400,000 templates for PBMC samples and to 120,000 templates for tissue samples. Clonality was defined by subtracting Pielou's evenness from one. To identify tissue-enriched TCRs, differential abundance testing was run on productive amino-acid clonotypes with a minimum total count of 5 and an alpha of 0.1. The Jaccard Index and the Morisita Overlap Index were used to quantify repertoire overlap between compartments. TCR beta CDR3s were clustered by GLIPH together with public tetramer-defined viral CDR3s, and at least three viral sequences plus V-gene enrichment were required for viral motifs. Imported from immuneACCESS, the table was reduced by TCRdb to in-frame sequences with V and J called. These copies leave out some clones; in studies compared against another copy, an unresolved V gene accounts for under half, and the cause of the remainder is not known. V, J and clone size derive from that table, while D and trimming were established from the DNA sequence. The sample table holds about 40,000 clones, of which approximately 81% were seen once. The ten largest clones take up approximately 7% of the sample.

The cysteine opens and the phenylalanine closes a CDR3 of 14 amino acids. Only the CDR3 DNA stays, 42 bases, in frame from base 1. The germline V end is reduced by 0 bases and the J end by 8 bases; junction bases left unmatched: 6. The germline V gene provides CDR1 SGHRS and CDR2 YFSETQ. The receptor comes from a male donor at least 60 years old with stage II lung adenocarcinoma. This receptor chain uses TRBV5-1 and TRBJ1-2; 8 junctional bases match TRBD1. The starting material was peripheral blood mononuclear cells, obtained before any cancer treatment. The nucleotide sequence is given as TGCGCCAGCAGCTTGGTGGACAGGGAAGCAGGCTACACCTTC. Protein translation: CASSLVDREAGYTF.